A selection of T cell receptor beta chains follows, all from one sample in a study of neurological immune-mediated disorders. TCRdb fed the 5' RACE reads into MiXCR, producing one record per CDR3 protein. Of around 20,000 distinct CDR3 sequences listed, about 10% are singletons. The sample was PBMCs. The source of these receptors is a woman aged 55-69 years with HTLV-1-associated myelopathy (HAM/TSP). Each CDR3 is given with its conserved first and last residue. Fields, in order: CDR3 DNA, CDR3 protein, J gene, D gene, V gene, clone size. D genes are given only for firm matches. Part of the rows lack a size; the others show once, few, many or a class for expanded clones.

CDR3 DNA: TGCAGTGCTAGAGATCTTGTTCGGAGGGGTCGGGGGTATGGCTACACCTTC
CDR3 protein: CSARDLVRRGRGYGYTF
J gene: TRBJ1-2
D gene: NA
V gene: TRBV20-1
clone size: many

CDR3 DNA: TGCAGTGCTCATAAGACTAGCGGGGACACAGATACGCAGTATTTT
CDR3 protein: CSAHKTSGDTDTQYF
J gene: TRBJ2-3
D gene: TRBD2
V gene: TRBV20-1
clone size: many

CDR3 DNA: TGTGCCAGCAGCCTAAGAGGGGGCTATGGCTACACCTTC
CDR3 protein: CASSLRGGYGYTF
J gene: TRBJ1-2
D gene: NA
V gene: TRBV7-8
clone size: many

CDR3 DNA: TGCGCCAGCAGTGTAGAGGGGGAATACGAGCAGTACTTC
CDR3 protein: CASSVEGEYEQYF
J gene: TRBJ2-7
D gene: NA
V gene: TRBV10-1
clone size: many

CDR3 DNA: TGCGCCAGCAGCTTGGCCGGTGTTATGGCCAACGTCCTGACTTTC
CDR3 protein: CASSLAGVMANVLTF
J gene: TRBJ2-6
D gene: NA
V gene: TRBV5-1
clone size: medium-sized

CDR3 DNA: TGCAGTGCTAGAGAGACCAACCCTGGACAGTACTCTGGAAACACCATATATTTT
CDR3 protein: CSARETNPGQYSGNTIYF
J gene: TRBJ1-3
D gene: NA
V gene: TRBV20-1
clone size: many

CDR3 DNA: TGCAGTGCCGGGACAGGGTCCTACGAGCAGTACTTC
CDR3 protein: CSAGTGSYEQYF
J gene: TRBJ2-7
D gene: TRBD1
V gene: TRBV20-1
clone size: NA

CDR3 DNA: TGCAGTGCTGTGAACACAGGGGGCCTCACTGAAGCTTTCTTT
CDR3 protein: CSAVNTGGLTEAFF
J gene: TRBJ1-1
D gene: TRBD1
V gene: TRBV20-1
clone size: many

CDR3 DNA: TGTGCCAGCAGCTTCGAGGGCAACCTGGCAGATACGCAGTATTTT
CDR3 protein: CASSFEGNLADTQYF
J gene: TRBJ2-3
D gene: NA
V gene: TRBV7-9
clone size: many

CDR3 DNA: TGCAGTGCCCCGGCGGCTAGCGGGGGGACAGATACGCAGTATTTT
CDR3 protein: CSAPAASGGTDTQYF
J gene: TRBJ2-3
D gene: TRBD2
V gene: TRBV20-1
clone size: many

CDR3 DNA: TGTGCCAGCAGTTGGGGTCAGGGCTCTGGAAACACCATATATTTT
CDR3 protein: CASSWGQGSGNTIYF
J gene: TRBJ1-3
D gene: NA
V gene: TRBV7-9
clone size: many

CDR3 DNA: TGCAGCGTTTCGGGACAGGGAGGGGCCACTGAAGCTTTCTTT
CDR3 protein: CSVSGQGGATEAFF
J gene: TRBJ1-1
D gene: TRBD1
V gene: TRBV29-1
clone size: many

CDR3 DNA: TGCAGTGCTAAGGGGGAAGCCAAAAACATTCAGTACTTC
CDR3 protein: CSAKGEAKNIQYF
J gene: TRBJ2-4
D gene: NA
V gene: TRBV20-1
clone size: many

CDR3 DNA: TGTGCCAGCAGCTTAGGTCTGAACAATGAGCAGTTCTTC
CDR3 protein: CASSLGLNNEQFF
J gene: TRBJ2-1
D gene: NA
V gene: TRBV7-6
clone size: few

CDR3 DNA: TGCAGTGCTAGTTTGGCTCTAGGCGCTGAAGCTTTCTTT
CDR3 protein: CSASLALGAEAFF
J gene: TRBJ1-1
D gene: NA
V gene: TRBV20-1
clone size: many

CDR3 DNA: TGCAGCGTGAAAGTGGATGTTGGTGCAGATACGCAGTATTTT
CDR3 protein: CSVKVDVGADTQYF
J gene: TRBJ2-3
D gene: NA
V gene: TRBV29-1
clone size: NA

CDR3 DNA: TGTGCCAGCAGCTTACTAGCGGGGTACCAAGAGACCCAGTACTTC
CDR3 protein: CASSLLAGYQETQYF
J gene: TRBJ2-5
D gene: TRBD2
V gene: TRBV7-9
clone size: many

CDR3 DNA: TGTGCCAGCAGCCGCTGGGGCACTGAAGCTTTCTTT
CDR3 protein: CASSRWGTEAFF
J gene: TRBJ1-1
D gene: NA
V gene: TRBV7-6
clone size: many

CDR3 DNA: TGTGCCAGCAGCTCCCACGGGGGGGACATAAGAACTGAAGCTTTCTTT
CDR3 protein: CASSSHGGDIRTEAFF
J gene: TRBJ1-1
D gene: NA
V gene: TRBV6-5
clone size: many

CDR3 DNA: TGTGCCAGCAGCTTAGCGGGCGTCGGGGATCGGGGCTACACCTTC
CDR3 protein: CASSLAGVGDRGYTF
J gene: TRBJ1-2
D gene: NA
V gene: TRBV7-9
clone size: many

CDR3 DNA: TGCAGTGCTAGAGAACTAGCGGGGGGGTTCAATGAGCAGTTCTTC
CDR3 protein: CSARELAGGFNEQFF
J gene: TRBJ2-1
D gene: TRBD2
V gene: TRBV20-1
clone size: medium-sized

CDR3 DNA: TGCGCCAGCAGCTTTTACGTTTCTGACCTGAACACTGAAGCTTTCTTT
CDR3 protein: CASSFYVSDLNTEAFF
J gene: TRBJ1-1
D gene: NA
V gene: TRBV5-1
clone size: many

CDR3 DNA: TGCAGCGTTGAAGGGAACACCGGGGAGCTGTTTTTT
CDR3 protein: CSVEGNTGELFF
J gene: TRBJ2-2
D gene: NA
V gene: TRBV29-1
clone size: NA

CDR3 DNA: TGTGCCAGCAGCTTCCCACGGAACTCGGGAAACACCATATATTTT
CDR3 protein: CASSFPRNSGNTIYF
J gene: TRBJ1-3
D gene: NA
V gene: TRBV13
clone size: few

CDR3 DNA: TGTGCCAGCAGTGAAGATGTAGCGGTTAACACCGGGGAGCTGTTTTTT
CDR3 protein: CASSEDVAVNTGELFF
J gene: TRBJ2-2
D gene: NA
V gene: TRBV2
clone size: many

CDR3 DNA: TGTGCCATCAGTGAAAGGGACAGGGGACTAGCTTTCTTT
CDR3 protein: CAISERDRGLAFF
J gene: TRBJ1-1
D gene: TRBD1
V gene: TRBV10-3
clone size: many

CDR3 DNA: TGCAGTGCTTGGGACAGGTGGAACACTGAAGCTTTCTTT
CDR3 protein: CSAWDRWNTEAFF
J gene: TRBJ1-1
D gene: TRBD1
V gene: TRBV20-1
clone size: many

CDR3 DNA: TGCAGTGCTAGCGGCCTAGCGGGGGGCATGTCTAATGAGCAGTTCTTC
CDR3 protein: CSASGLAGGMSNEQFF
J gene: TRBJ2-1
D gene: TRBD2
V gene: TRBV20-1
clone size: many

CDR3 DNA: TGTGCCACCAGTGATCAACGACAGGGGGCACGCAATGAGCAGTTCTTC
CDR3 protein: CATSDQRQGARNEQFF
J gene: TRBJ2-1
D gene: TRBD1
V gene: TRBV24-1
clone size: many

CDR3 DNA: TGCGCCAGCAGTCCGGGACAGGGGGTAGGTGGCTACACCTTC
CDR3 protein: CASSPGQGVGGYTF
J gene: TRBJ1-2
D gene: TRBD1
V gene: TRBV10-2
clone size: many

CDR3 DNA: TGCGCCAGCAGCTTCAGGGGGTTGGGCACTGAAGCTTTCTTT
CDR3 protein: CASSFRGLGTEAFF
J gene: TRBJ1-1
D gene: TRBD1
V gene: TRBV5-1
clone size: many

CDR3 DNA: TGTGCCAGCAGCCTACCCCGTGATGGGAGGGGGCTAGATGAGCAGTTCTTC
CDR3 protein: CASSLPRDGRGLDEQFF
J gene: TRBJ2-1
D gene: NA
V gene: TRBV5-8
clone size: NA

CDR3 DNA: TGTGCCAGCACCCTTAAACGTGCCCAAGAGACCCAGTACTTC
CDR3 protein: CASTLKRAQETQYF
J gene: TRBJ2-5
D gene: NA
V gene: TRBV7-8
clone size: many

CDR3 DNA: TGCAGTGCTAGCGCCGCGACAGGGGTGAATGAGCAGTTCTTC
CDR3 protein: CSASAATGVNEQFF
J gene: TRBJ2-1
D gene: TRBD1
V gene: TRBV20-1
clone size: many

CDR3 DNA: TGTGCCTGGAGTGTCGGGGCCTATGGCTACACCTTC
CDR3 protein: CAWSVGAYGYTF
J gene: TRBJ1-2
D gene: NA
V gene: TRBV30
clone size: many

CDR3 DNA: TGCAGCGCCGAGGGGGGGGGCAGGAATACGCAGTATTTT
CDR3 protein: CSAEGGGRNTQYF
J gene: TRBJ2-3
D gene: NA
V gene: TRBV29-1
clone size: many

CDR3 DNA: TGCAGTGCTGTCCGGGACAGGGGTTATGGCTATGGCTACACCTTC
CDR3 protein: CSAVRDRGYGYGYTF
J gene: TRBJ1-2
D gene: TRBD1
V gene: TRBV20-1
clone size: many

CDR3 DNA: TGCGCCACCAACCGGGGGGGGGGGAACAGTAATGAGCAGTTCTTC
CDR3 protein: CATNRGGGNSNEQFF
J gene: TRBJ2-1
D gene: TRBD2
V gene: TRBV5-1
clone size: many

CDR3 DNA: TGTGCCATCAGTGAGGGCAGGGAGAACACTGAAGCTTTCTTT
CDR3 protein: CAISEGRENTEAFF
J gene: TRBJ1-1
D gene: NA
V gene: TRBV10-3
clone size: many

CDR3 DNA: TGTGCCAGCAGTTTGGGGATAATCACAGATACGCAGTATTTT
CDR3 protein: CASSLGIITDTQYF
J gene: TRBJ2-3
D gene: NA
V gene: TRBV12-3/TRBV12-4
clone size: many

CDR3 DNA: TGTGCCATCAGTGAACAGGGACAGCCGAACACTGAAGCTTTCTTT
CDR3 protein: CAISEQGQPNTEAFF
J gene: TRBJ1-1
D gene: TRBD1
V gene: TRBV10-3
clone size: many

CDR3 DNA: TGTGCCAGCAGCTCCTTTTTATGGACAGTCAACACTGAAGCTTTCTTT
CDR3 protein: CASSSFLWTVNTEAFF
J gene: TRBJ1-1
D gene: NA
V gene: TRBV5-6
clone size: many

CDR3 DNA: TGTGCCAGCAGCTTAGGGGACTTCTCCACAGATACGCAGTATTTT
CDR3 protein: CASSLGDFSTDTQYF
J gene: TRBJ2-3
D gene: NA
V gene: TRBV11-2
clone size: many

CDR3 DNA: TGCAGTGCGACCAGGGAACTTAGCGTTCACTATGGCTACACCTTC
CDR3 protein: CSATRELSVHYGYTF
J gene: TRBJ1-2
D gene: NA
V gene: TRBV20-1
clone size: many

CDR3 DNA: TGTGCCAGCAGCGCCTCTAATTTACCCGGGGAGCTGTTTTTT
CDR3 protein: CASSASNLPGELFF
J gene: TRBJ2-2
D gene: NA
V gene: TRBV9
clone size: many

CDR3 DNA: TGCAGTGCCGCAGGGGGCAGCAATCAGCCCCAGCATTTT
CDR3 protein: CSAAGGSNQPQHF
J gene: TRBJ1-5
D gene: TRBD1
V gene: TRBV20-1
clone size: medium-sized

CDR3 DNA: TGTGCCAGCAGCTTAGTCTCCGGGACAGGGGTCGAGCAGTACTTC
CDR3 protein: CASSLVSGTGVEQYF
J gene: TRBJ2-7
D gene: TRBD1
V gene: TRBV7-2
clone size: few

CDR3 DNA: TGTGCCTGGAGTCGACAGGCGAAAGCTTTCTTT
CDR3 protein: CAWSRQAKAFF
J gene: TRBJ1-1
D gene: NA
V gene: TRBV30
clone size: many

CDR3 DNA: TGTGCCACCCCGGGACTAGGAACCGGGGGAGCCAAAAACATTCAGTACTTC
CDR3 protein: CATPGLGTGGAKNIQYF
J gene: TRBJ2-4
D gene: TRBD2
V gene: TRBV6-5
clone size: many

CDR3 DNA: TGCGCCAGCAGTCTGGGGGGTGACTATGGCTACACCTTC
CDR3 protein: CASSLGGDYGYTF
J gene: TRBJ1-2
D gene: NA
V gene: TRBV5-1
clone size: many

CDR3 DNA: TGTGCCAGCAGCGTCGGAGTTAACTCCTACGAGCAGTACTTC
CDR3 protein: CASSVGVNSYEQYF
J gene: TRBJ2-7
D gene: NA
V gene: TRBV5-6
clone size: many

CDR3 DNA: TGTGCCAGCAGCTTAGATGTAGGGATGAACACTGAAGCTTTCTTT
CDR3 protein: CASSLDVGMNTEAFF
J gene: TRBJ1-1
D gene: NA
V gene: TRBV11-2
clone size: few

CDR3 DNA: TGTGCCAGCAGCTCAGCCGCAGGGGGCGGACGGGACGAGCAGTACTTC
CDR3 protein: CASSSAAGGGRDEQYF
J gene: TRBJ2-7
D gene: TRBD1
V gene: TRBV6-5
clone size: many

CDR3 DNA: TGCGCCAGCAGCTTGAACTGGGGGGGCCAAACCTACGAGCAGTACTTC
CDR3 protein: CASSLNWGGQTYEQYF
J gene: TRBJ2-7
D gene: NA
V gene: TRBV5-1
clone size: medium-sized

CDR3 DNA: TGTGCCAGCAGCTTAGAGGCGGGGGCGAATGAGCAGTTCTTC
CDR3 protein: CASSLEAGANEQFF
J gene: TRBJ2-1
D gene: NA
V gene: TRBV11-2
clone size: many

CDR3 DNA: TGTGCCAGCGGAACAGGGTATTATGACAATGAGCAGTTCTTC
CDR3 protein: CASGTGYYDNEQFF
J gene: TRBJ2-1
D gene: NA
V gene: TRBV12-3/TRBV12-4
clone size: many

CDR3 DNA: TGTGCCAGCAGCCCCCAGACACTGAACACTGAAGCTTTCTTT
CDR3 protein: CASSPQTLNTEAFF
J gene: TRBJ1-1
D gene: NA
V gene: TRBV3-1
clone size: many